This TCR beta chain was identified during a study of blood T cell repertoires in COVID-19. The wider study: Spain, Italy and the United States supplied samples that represented acute and convalescent COVID-19. PBMCs, B-cell-depleted T cells, or T cells were the source of the cDNA or gDNA that made up the material.

Per the study methods: Estimation of nucleated cell counts relied on the amplification of reference gene primers. Profiled with immunoSEQ multiplex PCR; TCRdb holds only in-frame clones, not every one. Clone size and V and J calls were adopted from that table, with D and trimming inferred from the DNA. The table lists about 150,000 clones, roughly nine tenths of them singletons, with under 4.5% in the top ten. Germline V lookup: CDR1 LNHDA, CDR2 SQIVND (reference sequence). The CDR3 extends over 13 amino acids. V lost 3 bases and J 2 bases, leaving 5 bases between the germline ends. The chain uses TRBV19 and TRBJ1-5; no clear D. This clonotype was obtained from a woman between 70 and 85 years old with acute or convalescent COVID-19. The material sequenced was peripheral blood. Here the CDR3 reads CASSITRNQPQHF. The CDR3 DNA reads as TGTGCCAGTAGTATCACACGCAATCAGCCCCAGCATTTT.